This TCR beta chain was observed in a study of beta chain features in type 1 diabetes. Study-wide points: Diminished insertions and augmented deletions at VDJ junctions characterized type 1 diabetes patients. For cells with high TCR expression, cDNA sequencing could yield over-representation.

As regards this clone: Antigen: not known.

The study reverse transcribed the entire isolated RNA, so it sequenced expressed TCRB transcripts. TCRdb's copy holds only in-frame clones and misses some; the assay was immunoSEQ multiplex PCR. The repertoire includes around 44,000 clones, 50% of them detected once, and 0.25% to 0.3% sits in the top ten. With 6 bases removed from V and 0 bases from J, the gap between germline ends came to 17 bases. The CDR3 consists of 16 residues. The germline gives CDR1 SGHTA, CDR2 FQGNSA. One heparinised blood draw averaging about 116 mL was given by each donor. A sort by CD45RO/CCR7/CD25/CD127/CD95/CD27 yielded CD4+ naive, central memory, regulatory and stem cell-like memory cells.

The material sequenced was stem cell memory CD4+ T cells from blood. This clonotype was obtained from a young woman in good health. This chain uses TRBV7-2 with TRBJ1-1; D not resolved. DNA for the CDR3: TGTGCCAGCAGTTTCCGGCGCGGGCAGATGAACACTGAAGCTTTCTTT. As protein: CASSFRRGQMNTEAFF. The whole variable domain, filled in from reference TRBV7-2 and TRBJ1-1, reads GAGVSQSPSNKVTEKGKDVELRCDPISGHTALYWYRQSLGQGLEFLIYFQGNSAPDKSGLPSDRFSAERTGGSVSTLTIQRTQQEDSAVYLCASSFRRGQMNTEAFFGQGTRLTVV.